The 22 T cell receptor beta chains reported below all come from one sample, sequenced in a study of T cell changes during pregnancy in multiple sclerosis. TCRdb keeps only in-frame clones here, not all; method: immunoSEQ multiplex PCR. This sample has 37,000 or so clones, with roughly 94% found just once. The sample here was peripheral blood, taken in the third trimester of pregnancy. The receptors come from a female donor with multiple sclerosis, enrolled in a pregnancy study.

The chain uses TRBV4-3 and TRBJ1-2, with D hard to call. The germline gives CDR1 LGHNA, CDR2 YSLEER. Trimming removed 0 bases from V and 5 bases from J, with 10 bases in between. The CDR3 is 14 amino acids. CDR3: CASSQEWTAYGYTF. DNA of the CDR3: TGCGCCAGCAGCCAAGAATGGACTGCGTATGGCTACACCTTC.

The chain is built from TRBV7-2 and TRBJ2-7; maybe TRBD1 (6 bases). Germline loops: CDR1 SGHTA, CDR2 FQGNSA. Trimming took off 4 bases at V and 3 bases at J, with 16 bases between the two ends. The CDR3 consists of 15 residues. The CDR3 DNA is TGTGCCAGCAGCTCCTTGCTGGGGACAAGCTACGAGCAGTACTTC. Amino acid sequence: CASSSLLGTSYEQYF.

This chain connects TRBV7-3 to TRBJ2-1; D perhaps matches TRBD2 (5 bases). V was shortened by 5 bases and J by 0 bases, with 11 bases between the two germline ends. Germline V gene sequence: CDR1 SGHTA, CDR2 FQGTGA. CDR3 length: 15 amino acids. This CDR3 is CASSDDTSSYNEQFF. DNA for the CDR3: TGTGCCAGCAGCGACGACACTAGCTCCTACAATGAGCAGTTCTTC.

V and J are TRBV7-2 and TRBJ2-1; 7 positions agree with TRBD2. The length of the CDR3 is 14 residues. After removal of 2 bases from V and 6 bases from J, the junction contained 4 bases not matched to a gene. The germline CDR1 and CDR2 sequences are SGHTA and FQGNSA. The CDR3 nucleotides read TGTGCCAGCAGCTTATCGGCGGGAGTCAATGAGCAGTTCTTC. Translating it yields CASSLSAGVNEQFF.

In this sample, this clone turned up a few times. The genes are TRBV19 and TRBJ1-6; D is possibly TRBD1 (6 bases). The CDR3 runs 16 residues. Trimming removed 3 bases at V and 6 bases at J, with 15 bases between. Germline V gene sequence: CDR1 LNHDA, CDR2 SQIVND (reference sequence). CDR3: CASSMTGQTINSPLHF. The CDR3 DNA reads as TGTGCCAGTAGTATGACAGGACAGACTATTAATTCACCCCTCCACTTT.

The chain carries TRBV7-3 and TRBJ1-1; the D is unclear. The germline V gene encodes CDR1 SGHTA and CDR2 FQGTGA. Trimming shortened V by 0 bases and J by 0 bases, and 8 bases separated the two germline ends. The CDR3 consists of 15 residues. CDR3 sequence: CASSLTADLNTEAFF. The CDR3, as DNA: TGTGCCAGCAGCTTAACAGCGGATTTGAACACTGAAGCTTTCTTT.

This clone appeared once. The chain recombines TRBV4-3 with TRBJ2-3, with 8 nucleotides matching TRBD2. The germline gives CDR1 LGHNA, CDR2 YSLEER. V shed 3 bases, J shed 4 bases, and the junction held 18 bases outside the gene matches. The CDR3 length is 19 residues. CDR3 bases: TGCGCCAGCAGCCAGCTCTGGCCGGGACTAGGGGATGATGCAGATACGCAGTATTTT. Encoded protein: CASSQLWPGLGDDADTQYF.

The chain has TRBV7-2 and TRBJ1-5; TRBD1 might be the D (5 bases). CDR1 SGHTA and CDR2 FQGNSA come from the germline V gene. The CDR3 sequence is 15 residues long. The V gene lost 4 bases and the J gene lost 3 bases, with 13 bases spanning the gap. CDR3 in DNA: TGTGCCAGCAGCTCCTACAGGATCCCCAATCAGCCCCAGCATTTT. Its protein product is CASSSYRIPNQPQHF. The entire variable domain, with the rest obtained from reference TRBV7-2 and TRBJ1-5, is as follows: GAGVSQSPSNKVTEKGKDVELRCDPISGHTALYWYRQSLGQGLEFLIYFQGNSAPDKSGLPSDRFSAERTGGSVSTLTIQRTQQEDSAVYLCASSSYRIPNQPQHFGDGTRLSIL.

The CDR3: CASSLRGFGAGANVLTF. The CDR3 region has the DNA TGTGCCAGCAGCTTGAGGGGGTTTGGGGCTGGGGCCAACGTCCTGACTTTC. The rearrangement links TRBV5-4 to TRBJ2-6; possibly TRBD1 for D (6 bases). CDR1 and CDR2 from the germline V gene are SGHNT and YYREEE (reference sequence). The CDR3 consists of 17 residues. V gave up 1 base and J gave up 2 bases, with 13 bases separating them. Combining the CDR3 with reference TRBV5-4 and TRBJ2-6 gives the whole variable domain ETGVTQSPTHLIKTRGQQVTLRCSSQSGHNTVSWYQQALGQGPQFIFQYYREEENGRGNFPPRFSGLQFPNYSSELNVNALELDDSALYLCASSLRGFGAGANVLTFGAGSRLTVL.

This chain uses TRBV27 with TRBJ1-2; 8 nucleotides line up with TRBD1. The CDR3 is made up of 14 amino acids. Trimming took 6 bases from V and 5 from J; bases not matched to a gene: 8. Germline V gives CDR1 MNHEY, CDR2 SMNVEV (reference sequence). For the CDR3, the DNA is TGTGCCAGCAGAACCGGGACAGGCCTATATGGCTACACCTTC. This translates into CASRTGTGLYGYTF.

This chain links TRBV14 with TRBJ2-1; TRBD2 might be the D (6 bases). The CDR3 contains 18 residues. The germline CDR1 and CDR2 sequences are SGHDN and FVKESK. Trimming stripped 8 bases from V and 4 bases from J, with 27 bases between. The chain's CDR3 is CASSAVGLTGEFYNEQFF. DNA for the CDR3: TGTGCCAGCTCAGCCGTCGGTCTGACGGGAGAGTTTTACAATGAGCAGTTCTTC.

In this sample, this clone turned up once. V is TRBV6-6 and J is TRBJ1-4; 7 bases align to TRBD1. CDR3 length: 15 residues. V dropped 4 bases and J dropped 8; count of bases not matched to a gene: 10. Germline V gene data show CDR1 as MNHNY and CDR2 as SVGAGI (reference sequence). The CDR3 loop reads CASSFRQGKPEKLFF. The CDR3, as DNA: TGTGCCAGCAGTTTTCGACAGGGTAAGCCAGAAAAACTGTTTTTT.

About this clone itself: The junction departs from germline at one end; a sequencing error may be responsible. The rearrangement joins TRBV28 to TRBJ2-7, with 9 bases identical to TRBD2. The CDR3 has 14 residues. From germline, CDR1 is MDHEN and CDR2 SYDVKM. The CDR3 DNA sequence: TGTGCCAGCAGTTTAGCGGGAGGGCCCGACGTTGGGCACTTC. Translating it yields CASSLAGGPDVGHF.

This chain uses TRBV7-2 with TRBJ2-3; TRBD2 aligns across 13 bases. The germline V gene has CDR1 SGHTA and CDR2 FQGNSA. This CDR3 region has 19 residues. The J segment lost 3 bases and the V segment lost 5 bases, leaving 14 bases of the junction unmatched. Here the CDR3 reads CASSRAEITSGGETDTQYF. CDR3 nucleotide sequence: TGTGCCAGCAGCCGCGCAGAAATAACTAGCGGGGGGGAAACAGATACGCAGTATTTT.

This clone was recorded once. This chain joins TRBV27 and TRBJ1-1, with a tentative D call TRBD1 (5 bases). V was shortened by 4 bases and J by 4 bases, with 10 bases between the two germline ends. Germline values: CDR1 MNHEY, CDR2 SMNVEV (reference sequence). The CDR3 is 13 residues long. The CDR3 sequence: CASSSGGGTEAFF. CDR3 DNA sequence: TGTGCCAGCAGTTCTGGGGGGGGCACTGAAGCTTTCTTT.

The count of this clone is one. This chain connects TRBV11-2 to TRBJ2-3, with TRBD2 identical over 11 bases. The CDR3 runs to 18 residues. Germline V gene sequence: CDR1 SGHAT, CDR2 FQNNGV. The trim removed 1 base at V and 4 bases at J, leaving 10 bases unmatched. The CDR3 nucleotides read TGTGCCAGCAGCTTAGTCCTAGCGGGGGGCCGGGGTCCAGATACGCAGTATTTT. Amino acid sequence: CASSLVLAGGRGPDTQYF. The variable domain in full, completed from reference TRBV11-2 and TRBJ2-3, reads EAGVAQSPRYKIIEKRQSVAFWCNPISGHATLYWYQQILGQGPKLLIQFQNNGVVDDSQLPKDRFSAERLKGVDSTLKIQPAKLEDSAVYLCASSLVLAGGRGPDTQYFGPGTRLTVL.

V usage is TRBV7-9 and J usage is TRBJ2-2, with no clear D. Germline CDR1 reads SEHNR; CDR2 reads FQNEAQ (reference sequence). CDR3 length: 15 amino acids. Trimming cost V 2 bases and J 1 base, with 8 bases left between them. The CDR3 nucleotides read TGTGCCAGCAGCTTATTGGCCCAGAACACCGGGGAGCTGTTTTTT. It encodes CASSLLAQNTGELFF.

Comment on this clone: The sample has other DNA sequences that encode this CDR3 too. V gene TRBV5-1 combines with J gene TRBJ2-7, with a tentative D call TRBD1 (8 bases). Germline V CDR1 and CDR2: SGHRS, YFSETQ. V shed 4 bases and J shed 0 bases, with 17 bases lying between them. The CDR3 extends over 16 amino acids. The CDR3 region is CASSEPQGGSSYEQYF. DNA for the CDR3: TGCGCCAGCAGCGAGCCACAGGGGGGGAGCTCCTACGAGCAGTACTTC.

The CDR3 coding sequence is TGTGCCAGCAGTGGACTAGCGGGGGACCCGGTCAATGAGCAGTTCTTC. It translates to CASSGLAGDPVNEQFF. This chain connects TRBV25-1 to TRBJ2-1; TRBD2 matches at 12 bases. CDR1 and CDR2 from the germline V gene are MGHDK and SYGVNS. The CDR3 runs 16 residues. V trimming: 4 bases; J trimming: 6 bases; junction bases outside the gene matches: 7.

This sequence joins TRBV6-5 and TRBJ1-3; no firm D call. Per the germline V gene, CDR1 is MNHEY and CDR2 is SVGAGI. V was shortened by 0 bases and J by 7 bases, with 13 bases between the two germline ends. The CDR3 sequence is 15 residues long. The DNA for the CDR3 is TGTGCCAGCAGTTACTCGGGTGAAGGCGGGAACACCATATATTTT. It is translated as CASSYSGEGGNTIYF.

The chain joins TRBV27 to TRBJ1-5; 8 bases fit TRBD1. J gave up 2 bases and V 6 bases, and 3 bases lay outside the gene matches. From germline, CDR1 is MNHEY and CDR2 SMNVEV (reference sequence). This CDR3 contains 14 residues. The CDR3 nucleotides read TGTGCCAGCAGGGACAGGGTTGGCAATCAGCCCCAGCATTTT. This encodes CASRDRVGNQPQHF.

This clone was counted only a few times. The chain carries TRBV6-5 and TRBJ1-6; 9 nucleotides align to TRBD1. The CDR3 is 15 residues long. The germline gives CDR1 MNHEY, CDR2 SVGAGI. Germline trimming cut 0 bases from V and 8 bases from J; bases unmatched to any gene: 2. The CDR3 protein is CASSYSGQGDSPLHF. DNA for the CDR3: TGTGCCAGCAGTTACTCGGGACAGGGAGATTCACCCCTCCACTTT.